A selection of T cell receptor beta chains follows, all from one sample in a study of shared clonotypes between healthy human individuals. Here immunoSEQ multiplex PCR was the method, and the copy in TCRdb shows in-frame clones only, minus some. The sample has roughly 2.6 million clones, around 94% seen once. Sequencing used naive CD4+ T cells sorted from blood. Receptor source: a man between 18 and 29 years old in good health. The CDR3 runs from the conserved cysteine through the conserved F or W. The D gene is left open where the match is weak. Rows may omit the clone size; those that give it use once, few, many or a size class.

j_call: TRBJ1-5
clone_size: -
v_call: TRBV19
d_call: -
cdr3_nt: TGTGCCAGTATGGCCCCCCCAGGAGGATCTCTCAATCAGCCCCAGCATTTT
cdr3_aa: CASMAPPGGSLNQPQHF

j_call: TRBJ2-2
clone_size: -
v_call: TRBV27
d_call: TRBD2
cdr3_nt: TGTGCCAGCAGCCCCAAGCGGGGGGTGTTCACCGGGGAGCTGTTTTTT
cdr3_aa: CASSPKRGVFTGELFF

j_call: TRBJ1-2
clone_size: -
v_call: TRBV11-2
d_call: TRBD1
cdr3_nt: TGTGCCAGCAGCTCCCCACAGGGGAACGGCTACACCTTC
cdr3_aa: CASSSPQGNGYTF

j_call: TRBJ2-3
clone_size: -
v_call: TRBV7-8
d_call: -
cdr3_nt: TGTGCCAGCAGCTTTCAGGGTAACACAGATACGCAGTATTTT
cdr3_aa: CASSFQGNTDTQYF

j_call: TRBJ1-1
clone_size: -
v_call: TRBV30
d_call: -
cdr3_nt: TGTGCCTGGATGGTGTTTGGTCCGTCGAACACTGAAGCTTTCTTT
cdr3_aa: CAWMVFGPSNTEAFF

j_call: TRBJ2-5
clone_size: -
v_call: TRBV7-2
d_call: -
cdr3_nt: TGTGCCAGCAGCTTAGTTGGCGTCGCAGAGACCCAGTACTTC
cdr3_aa: CASSLVGVAETQYF

j_call: TRBJ1-2
clone_size: -
v_call: TRBV7-9
d_call: -
cdr3_nt: TGTGCCAGCAGCCACCAGAGGCCGGCTCTAGGTGGCTACACCTTC
cdr3_aa: CASSHQRPALGGYTF

j_call: TRBJ2-5
clone_size: -
v_call: TRBV11-2
d_call: -
cdr3_nt: TGTGCCAGCAGCTTAAGCCTCGGAGAGACCCAGTACTTC
cdr3_aa: CASSLSLGETQYF

j_call: TRBJ1-1
clone_size: -
v_call: TRBV10-2
d_call: -
cdr3_nt: TGCGCCAGCAGTGATCGCAAGGGACCCAGGGCCACTGAAGCTTTCTTT
cdr3_aa: CASSDRKGPRATEAFF

j_call: TRBJ2-7
clone_size: -
v_call: TRBV6-6
d_call: -
cdr3_nt: TGTGCCAGCAGTCACCGGGACATCTCCTACGAGCAGTACTTC
cdr3_aa: CASSHRDISYEQYF

j_call: TRBJ1-2
clone_size: -
v_call: TRBV5-1
d_call: -
cdr3_nt: TGCGCCAGCAAACGGGACGGGAACGGAGGCTATGGCTACACCTTC
cdr3_aa: CASKRDGNGGYGYTF

j_call: TRBJ2-7
clone_size: -
v_call: TRBV5-1
d_call: -
cdr3_nt: TGCGCCAGCAGCGGTGGGGGCTACGAGCAGTACTTC
cdr3_aa: CASSGGGYEQYF

j_call: TRBJ1-2
clone_size: -
v_call: TRBV6-5
d_call: TRBD1
cdr3_nt: TGTGCCAGCAGGCAGACAGGGAAAGCTGGCTACACCTTC
cdr3_aa: CASRQTGKAGYTF

j_call: TRBJ1-1
clone_size: -
v_call: TRBV19
d_call: -
cdr3_nt: TGTGCCAGTAGTTTTACGGGGCAGGGTACTGAAGCTTTCTTT
cdr3_aa: CASSFTGQGTEAFF

j_call: TRBJ2-5
clone_size: -
v_call: TRBV5-1
d_call: TRBD2
cdr3_nt: TGCGCCAGCAGCCCCGGGACTAGCGGGAGGGCCCGGGAGACCCAGTACTTC
cdr3_aa: CASSPGTSGRARETQYF

j_call: TRBJ2-2
clone_size: -
v_call: TRBV9
d_call: TRBD1
cdr3_nt: TGTGCCAGCAGCGCGGCCGGGACAGGGTTGACCGGGGAGCTGTTTTTT
cdr3_aa: CASSAAGTGLTGELFF

j_call: TRBJ2-3
clone_size: -
v_call: TRBV6-1
d_call: TRBD1
cdr3_nt: TGTGCCAGCAGAGCAGGGGGTAGGACAGATACGCAGTATTTT
cdr3_aa: CASRAGGRTDTQYF

j_call: TRBJ2-7
clone_size: once
v_call: TRBV28
d_call: -
cdr3_nt: TGTGCCAGCAGTTTATTAACGGGAACCTACGAGCAGTACTTC
cdr3_aa: CASSLLTGTYEQYF

j_call: TRBJ2-3
clone_size: -
v_call: TRBV29-1
d_call: -
cdr3_nt: TGCAGCGTTGGGGCATTAAGCACAGATACGCAGTATTTT
cdr3_aa: CSVGALSTDTQYF

j_call: TRBJ2-1
clone_size: few
v_call: TRBV11-3
d_call: -
cdr3_nt: TGTGCCAGCAGCTTAGGTAGGAGCTCCTACAATGAGCAGTTCTTC
cdr3_aa: CASSLGRSSYNEQFF

j_call: TRBJ2-1
clone_size: -
v_call: TRBV4-3
d_call: -
cdr3_nt: TGCGCCAGCAGAAGCGGCCTAGCGATCGCTGAGCAGTTCTTC
cdr3_aa: CASRSGLAIAEQFF

j_call: TRBJ1-2
clone_size: -
v_call: TRBV6-4
d_call: -
cdr3_nt: TGTGCCAGCAGTGACTCGGACGGGGGCCGCTACACCTTC
cdr3_aa: CASSDSDGGRYTF

j_call: TRBJ2-7
clone_size: -
v_call: TRBV5-6
d_call: TRBD1
cdr3_nt: TGTGCCAGCAGCTTTGCGGACAGGGGGTTTTCCGAGCAGTACTTC
cdr3_aa: CASSFADRGFSEQYF

j_call: TRBJ2-3
clone_size: -
v_call: TRBV5-4
d_call: TRBD2
cdr3_nt: TGTGCCAGCAGCCCCCCCCCGAGCGGGGGCACAGATACGCAGTATTTT
cdr3_aa: CASSPPPSGGTDTQYF

j_call: TRBJ1-2
clone_size: few
v_call: TRBV18
d_call: -
cdr3_nt: TGTGCCAGCTCACGGCCACAGGAGGGCTACACCTTC
cdr3_aa: CASSRPQEGYTF

j_call: TRBJ2-2
clone_size: -
v_call: TRBV11-2
d_call: -
cdr3_nt: TGTGCCAGCAGCTTAACAGGGACGAACACCGGGGAGCTGTTTTTT
cdr3_aa: CASSLTGTNTGELFF

j_call: TRBJ2-2
clone_size: -
v_call: TRBV7-2
d_call: -
cdr3_nt: TGTGCCAGCACCCGTAGTTTCAAAAGATTGGGGAAAGGGGTCGGGGAGCTGTTTTTT
cdr3_aa: CASTRSFKRLGKGVGELFF

j_call: TRBJ1-2
clone_size: once
v_call: TRBV5-6
d_call: -
cdr3_nt: TGTGCCAGCAGCTTGGACGAGAACTATGGCTACACCTTC
cdr3_aa: CASSLDENYGYTF

j_call: TRBJ2-3
clone_size: -
v_call: TRBV6-5
d_call: -
cdr3_nt: TGTGCCAGCAGTCGGAAGAGTACAGATACGCAGTATTTT
cdr3_aa: CASSRKSTDTQYF

j_call: TRBJ1-2
clone_size: -
v_call: TRBV6-1
d_call: -
cdr3_nt: TGTGCCACCCATAAAACAGGGAACTATGGCTACACCTTC
cdr3_aa: CATHKTGNYGYTF

j_call: TRBJ2-3
clone_size: -
v_call: TRBV5-1
d_call: -
cdr3_nt: TGCGCCAGCAGCGGAGATAGTCTCTTCGCAGATACGCAGTATTTT
cdr3_aa: CASSGDSLFADTQYF

j_call: TRBJ2-1
clone_size: -
v_call: TRBV25-1
d_call: -
cdr3_nt: TGTGCCAGCAGTCTAACTGAGCAGTTCTTC
cdr3_aa: CASSLTEQFF

j_call: TRBJ2-7
clone_size: -
v_call: TRBV2
d_call: -
cdr3_nt: TGTGCCAGCGGGCAGGTGTCCTACGAGCAGTACTTC
cdr3_aa: CASGQVSYEQYF

j_call: TRBJ1-2
clone_size: -
v_call: TRBV27
d_call: -
cdr3_nt: TGTGCCAGCGGACCGAGGCCCGAAGGGGACTATGGCTACACCTTC
cdr3_aa: CASGPRPEGDYGYTF

j_call: TRBJ2-7
clone_size: -
v_call: TRBV10-3
d_call: TRBD2
cdr3_nt: TGTGCCATCAGTGAGGCTAGCGGCTTTGTTTACGAGCAGTACTTC
cdr3_aa: CAISEASGFVYEQYF

j_call: TRBJ2-6
clone_size: -
v_call: TRBV6-6
d_call: TRBD1
cdr3_nt: TGTGTCAGCAGTGGACAGGCTACATCTGGGGCCAACGTCCTGACTTTC
cdr3_aa: CVSSGQATSGANVLTF

j_call: TRBJ1-4
clone_size: once
v_call: TRBV5-1
d_call: -
cdr3_nt: TGCGCCAGCAGCTTCGCCGGGGGGATAAATGAAAAACTGTTTTTT
cdr3_aa: CASSFAGGINEKLFF

j_call: TRBJ1-6
clone_size: -
v_call: TRBV18
d_call: TRBD1
cdr3_nt: TGTGCCAGCTCACCCACGCGGACCGAGGGACAGGGGGCGTGGGTGAATTCACCCCTCCACTTT
cdr3_aa: CASSPTRTEGQGAWVNSPLHF

j_call: TRBJ2-3
clone_size: -
v_call: TRBV7-6
d_call: TRBD2
cdr3_nt: TGTGCCAGCAGCGCGACTAGCGGGAGTATAGTAGATACGCAGTATTTT
cdr3_aa: CASSATSGSIVDTQYF

j_call: TRBJ1-1
clone_size: -
v_call: TRBV27
d_call: TRBD1
cdr3_nt: TGTGCCAGCAACCTGGACAGGGGTGGTAACACTGAAGCTTTCTTT
cdr3_aa: CASNLDRGGNTEAFF

j_call: TRBJ1-5
clone_size: -
v_call: TRBV30
d_call: -
cdr3_nt: TGTGCCTGGAGTGGACAGGCTAATCAGCCCCAGCATTTT
cdr3_aa: CAWSGQANQPQHF

j_call: TRBJ2-7
clone_size: -
v_call: TRBV5-4
d_call: TRBD1
cdr3_nt: TGTGCCAGCAGCTTGGGGGGACAGGGGCCCCACGAGCAGTACTTC
cdr3_aa: CASSLGGQGPHEQYF

j_call: TRBJ2-3
clone_size: -
v_call: TRBV10-3
d_call: TRBD1
cdr3_nt: TGTGCCATCAGGGGACAGGGTAACACAGATACGCAGTATTTT
cdr3_aa: CAIRGQGNTDTQYF

j_call: TRBJ1-1
clone_size: once
v_call: TRBV10-3
d_call: -
cdr3_nt: TGTGCCATCAGTGAGTCGGGTACGAGCACTGAAGCTTTCTTT
cdr3_aa: CAISESGTSTEAFF

j_call: TRBJ2-4
clone_size: -
v_call: TRBV30
d_call: -
cdr3_nt: TGTGCCTGGAGTGCGGAAAACATTCAGTACTTC
cdr3_aa: CAWSAENIQYF

j_call: TRBJ1-6
clone_size: -
v_call: TRBV30
d_call: -
cdr3_nt: TGTGCCTGGAGTCCCGGCGAGCGGCTGAATTCACCCCTCCACTTT
cdr3_aa: CAWSPGERLNSPLHF

j_call: TRBJ2-5
clone_size: -
v_call: TRBV30
d_call: -
cdr3_nt: TGTGCCTGGAGTGTACAACAACAAGAGACCCAGTACTTC
cdr3_aa: CAWSVQQQETQYF

j_call: TRBJ2-7
clone_size: -
v_call: TRBV5-1
d_call: TRBD1
cdr3_nt: TGCGCCAGCAGCTTGGGGACCGGGACAGGGGAGTACGAGCAGTACTTC
cdr3_aa: CASSLGTGTGEYEQYF

j_call: TRBJ2-5
clone_size: -
v_call: TRBV28
d_call: -
cdr3_nt: TGTGCCAGCAGTGGACCGGTCGGTGGGACCCAGTACTTC
cdr3_aa: CASSGPVGGTQYF